This T cell receptor (beta chain) derives from a study of blood T cell repertoires in COVID-19. Background on the study: The United States, Italy and Spain were the sources of the acute and convalescent COVID-19 samples. T cells, B-cell-depleted T cells, or PBMCs provided the cDNA or gDNA that served as material.

Under the authors' procedure: Reference gene primer amplification in the assay estimated nucleated cell counts. Assay used: immunoSEQ multiplex PCR; TCRdb lists only in-frame clones, some missing. The V and J calls and clone size are taken from that table; D and trimming were inferred from the DNA. The table includes a few hundred thousand clones, approximately 80% detected once. The length of the CDR3 is 16 residues. Germline V gene lookup returns CDR1 SGHNT and CDR2 YYREEE (reference sequence). After removal of 1 base from V and 4 bases from J, the junction contained 7 bases not matched to a gene. The sequence was obtained from a woman aged 45-59 years with acute or convalescent COVID-19. The chain carries TRBV5-4 and TRBJ2-5, with 10 bases that match TRBD2. Sequencing used peripheral blood. CDR3 sequence reads: CASSLSVAGGGETQYF. CDR3 in DNA: TGTGCCAGCAGCTTGTCAGTAGCGGGGGGAGGAGAGACCCAGTACTTC.